This T cell receptor (beta chain) originates from a study of cytomegalovirus exposure and HLA in healthy donors. As for the study in general: In a later analysis, the roughly 120 validation repertoires were reported to have used the same platform as the roughly 610 first-cohort repertoires. Whole-study results and caveats: Reports described diagnosis of cytomegalovirus status by the classifier as highly specific and sensitive. Under in vitro conditions, a few CMV-associated chains were confirmed as specific for CMV antigens.

This clone showed up just once. What it binds is unknown. The CDR3 length is 14 residues. V was cut by 5 bases and J by 1 base, with 10 bases left in between. CDR1 is SGHVS, CDR2 FNYEAQ, per germline. Donors were drawn from the approximately 120-subject validation cohort, separate from the approximately 640-subject first cohort. The protocol was immunoSEQ multiplex PCR, while the TCRdb copy is restricted to in-frame clones and leaves out a portion. The sample includes about 48,000 clones, 88% of them seen just once. Sample: PBMCs. The chain uses TRBV7-6 and TRBJ2-3; D might be TRBD2 (5 bases). The sequence was collected from a woman younger than 45 in good health and CMV-seronegative. This chain's CDR3 is CASSPMGGTDTQYF. DNA of the CDR3: TGTGCCAGCAGCCCAATGGGAGGCACAGATACGCAGTATTTT.